This is a list of T cell receptor beta chains from one sample in a study of shared clonotypes between healthy human individuals. Only in-frame clones appear in the TCRdb table, and some are missing; sequencing was by immunoSEQ multiplex PCR. The sample has about 1 million clones, approximately 76% seen once. The sample comprised memory CD4+ T cells sorted from blood. Receptors were obtained from a man younger than 35 in good health. Each CDR3 is given with its conserved first and last residue. Each record gives: CDR3 DNA, CDR3 protein, D gene, V gene, J gene, clone size. The D gene is left open where the match is weak. For some rows the clone size is stated as once, few or many, or as a class when expanded; others skip it.

CDR3 DNA: TGTGCCAGCAGCCTCGTAGGGGGGCAGCCCCAGCATTTT
CDR3 protein: CASSLVGGQPQHF
D gene: .
V gene: TRBV7-9
J gene: TRBJ1-5
clone size: .

CDR3 DNA: TGTGCCATCAGTGAGACTACAGGGACCCAAGAGACCCAGTACTTC
CDR3 protein: CAISETTGTQETQYF
D gene: .
V gene: TRBV10-3
J gene: TRBJ2-5
clone size: .

CDR3 DNA: TGCGCCAGCAGCTTGGCTCTATCTCTCGGTGAGCAGTTCTTC
CDR3 protein: CASSLALSLGEQFF
D gene: .
V gene: TRBV5-1
J gene: TRBJ2-1
clone size: once

CDR3 DNA: TGTGCCAGCAGCTTAGACGCGAGTGCCGGGGAGCTGTTTTTT
CDR3 protein: CASSLDASAGELFF
D gene: .
V gene: TRBV11-2
J gene: TRBJ2-2
clone size: .

CDR3 DNA: TGCGCCAGCAGCTGGAAGGGACAGGGACAGTCACCCCTCCACTTT
CDR3 protein: CASSWKGQGQSPLHF
D gene: TRBD1
V gene: TRBV5-1
J gene: TRBJ1-6
clone size: .

CDR3 DNA: TGTGCCTGGAGTGTTGACGGAAGGTCACCCCTCCACTTT
CDR3 protein: CAWSVDGRSPLHF
D gene: .
V gene: TRBV30
J gene: TRBJ1-6
clone size: .

CDR3 DNA: TGTGCCAGCAGCTTGGACTTCGGAAACACCATATATTTT
CDR3 protein: CASSLDFGNTIYF
D gene: .
V gene: TRBV6-6
J gene: TRBJ1-3
clone size: .

CDR3 DNA: TGTGCCAGCACCGACAGGCCTTTATCCTACGAGCAGTACTTC
CDR3 protein: CASTDRPLSYEQYF
D gene: .
V gene: TRBV28
J gene: TRBJ2-7
clone size: .

CDR3 DNA: TGTGCCAGCAGCCGACCTCGGACAGGGGGGGGTGAAAAACTGTTTTTT
CDR3 protein: CASSRPRTGGGEKLFF
D gene: TRBD1
V gene: TRBV28
J gene: TRBJ1-4
clone size: .

CDR3 DNA: TGTGCCAGCACTCCAACCGTCAGGGGCGACTATGGCTACACCTTC
CDR3 protein: CASTPTVRGDYGYTF
D gene: .
V gene: TRBV6-1
J gene: TRBJ1-2
clone size: .

CDR3 DNA: TGTGCCATCAGTGACTCAGGGGGCATGGGTGGCTACACCTTC
CDR3 protein: CAISDSGGMGGYTF
D gene: TRBD1
V gene: TRBV10-3
J gene: TRBJ1-2
clone size: .

CDR3 DNA: TGTGCCAGCAGCACTAGCGGGGAATCCACAGATACGCAGTATTTT
CDR3 protein: CASSTSGESTDTQYF
D gene: TRBD2
V gene: TRBV9
J gene: TRBJ2-3
clone size: .

CDR3 DNA: TGTGCCAGCAGCCAAGATAACAGGGGGCTGTATCGGACCCAGTACTTC
CDR3 protein: CASSQDNRGLYRTQYF
D gene: TRBD1
V gene: TRBV14
J gene: TRBJ2-5
clone size: .

CDR3 DNA: TGTGCCAGCAGCTTGGGTCGGGGCTATGGCTACACCTTC
CDR3 protein: CASSLGRGYGYTF
D gene: .
V gene: TRBV5-4
J gene: TRBJ1-2
clone size: .

CDR3 DNA: TGCGCCAGCAGCCAAGATTGGAGGGGGGGCCCAGGAGGGGAGCTGTTTTTT
CDR3 protein: CASSQDWRGGPGGELFF
D gene: .
V gene: TRBV4-1
J gene: TRBJ2-2
clone size: .

CDR3 DNA: TGTGCCAGCAGCATAACCGGGGGTGGAACAGATACGCAGTATTTT
CDR3 protein: CASSITGGGTDTQYF
D gene: .
V gene: TRBV7-9
J gene: TRBJ2-3
clone size: .

CDR3 DNA: TGTGCCAGTAGTGACAGGGGGCTCACTGAAGCTTTCTTT
CDR3 protein: CASSDRGLTEAFF
D gene: TRBD1
V gene: TRBV19
J gene: TRBJ1-1
clone size: .

CDR3 DNA: TGTGCCAGCAGTTCTGACAGGGGAAATCAGCCCCAGCATTTT
CDR3 protein: CASSSDRGNQPQHF
D gene: TRBD1
V gene: TRBV7-8
J gene: TRBJ1-5
clone size: .

CDR3 DNA: TGTGCCAGCAGCGCCGCCGGGACAGGGAGTAATGGCTACACCTTC
CDR3 protein: CASSAAGTGSNGYTF
D gene: TRBD1
V gene: TRBV6-5
J gene: TRBJ1-2
clone size: .

CDR3 DNA: TGTGCCAGCAGTGAAGCGAACCCAAGGGACGAGCAGTACTTC
CDR3 protein: CASSEANPRDEQYF
D gene: .
V gene: TRBV6-1
J gene: TRBJ2-7
clone size: many

CDR3 DNA: TGCAGCGTTGGACAGGGGGATCGGTACGAGCAGTACTTC
CDR3 protein: CSVGQGDRYEQYF
D gene: TRBD1
V gene: TRBV29-1
J gene: TRBJ2-7
clone size: once

CDR3 DNA: TGCGCCAGCAGCCAAGAGTTACAGGGAAGTACGGGAGAGCAGTACTTC
CDR3 protein: CASSQELQGSTGEQYF
D gene: .
V gene: TRBV4-3
J gene: TRBJ2-7
clone size: .

CDR3 DNA: TGTGCCAGCAGTGAAGACAGGTTTACGGGGGATAATGAGCAGTTCTTC
CDR3 protein: CASSEDRFTGDNEQFF
D gene: .
V gene: TRBV2
J gene: TRBJ2-1
clone size: .

CDR3 DNA: TGTGCCAGCAGCGCGGACTACCAGGGAGATACGCAGTATTTT
CDR3 protein: CASSADYQGDTQYF
D gene: .
V gene: TRBV9
J gene: TRBJ2-3
clone size: .

CDR3 DNA: TGCGCCAGCAGCCCAGCCGGGTCGGTAGGGGCGGAGACCCAGTACTTC
CDR3 protein: CASSPAGSVGAETQYF
D gene: .
V gene: TRBV5-1
J gene: TRBJ2-5
clone size: .

CDR3 DNA: TGCGCCAGCAGACAAACAGGGGGGCCCCTGGGCGAAGCTTTCTTT
CDR3 protein: CASRQTGGPLGEAFF
D gene: TRBD1
V gene: TRBV5-1
J gene: TRBJ1-1
clone size: once

CDR3 DNA: TGTGCCAGCAGCCCAGGGGGACTCGGCAATGAGCAGTTCTTC
CDR3 protein: CASSPGGLGNEQFF
D gene: .
V gene: TRBV2
J gene: TRBJ2-1
clone size: .

CDR3 DNA: TGTGCCAGCAGCTTAGAAGACAGGTGGAATTCACCCCTCCACTTT
CDR3 protein: CASSLEDRWNSPLHF
D gene: .
V gene: TRBV7-3
J gene: TRBJ1-6
clone size: .

CDR3 DNA: TGTGCCAGCAGCTTAGCGCAAAGTTCCGCAGGCTACACCTTC
CDR3 protein: CASSLAQSSAGYTF
D gene: .
V gene: TRBV7-9
J gene: TRBJ1-2
clone size: .